The rows below give T cell receptor beta chains drawn from one sample of a study of beta chain features in type 1 diabetes. Measured with immunoSEQ multiplex PCR; TCRdb has only the in-frame clones, and not every one. The sample holds 850,000 to 900,000 clones, about a sixth seen once. The sample comprised naive CD4+ T cells from blood. Receptors originate from a woman between 18 and 29 years old in good health. Each CDR3 is given with its conserved first and last residue. The D gene is left open where the match is weak. Clone size is not always given. Where it is, it says once, few, many or a class for expanded clones.

d_call	j_call	v_call	clone_size	cdr3_aa	cdr3_nt
-	TRBJ2-5	TRBV7-8	-	CASSFNLGETQYF	TGTGCCAGCAGCTTTAACTTGGGAGAGACCCAGTACTTC
TRBD2	TRBJ2-3	TRBV7-9	-	CASSRSGSLTDTQYF	TGTGCCAGCAGCCGTAGCGGGAGCCTCACAGATACGCAGTATTTT
TRBD1	TRBJ1-2	TRBV28	-	CASSLRGGSGYTF	TGTGCCAGCAGTTTACGAGGGGGCTCTGGCTACACCTTC
-	TRBJ2-1	TRBV18	few	CASSPPGSYNEQFF	TGTGCCAGCTCACCACCCGGGTCCTACAATGAGCAGTTCTTC
TRBD2	TRBJ2-1	TRBV5-1	few	CASSLVASGNYNEQFF	TGCGCCAGCAGCTTGGTCGCTAGCGGAAATTACAATGAGCAGTTCTTC
TRBD1	TRBJ2-1	TRBV2	-	CASSVFRTGIGVNEQFF	TGTGCCAGCAGTGTCTTCAGGACAGGGATAGGAGTTAATGAGCAGTTCTTC
-	TRBJ1-2	TRBV7-9	few	CASSFAGTFGYTF	TGTGCCAGCAGCTTCGCGGGGACCTTTGGCTACACCTTC
TRBD2	TRBJ2-7	TRBV7-2	few	CASSLVAGGGSYEQYF	TGTGCCAGCAGCTTAGTCGCGGGCGGGGGCTCCTACGAGCAGTACTTC
TRBD2	TRBJ2-3	TRBV27	few	CATLKLAGTDTQYF	TGTGCCACCCTGAAACTAGCGGGCACAGATACGCAGTATTTT
TRBD1	TRBJ2-7	TRBV5-1	few	CASSLRDSILYEQYF	TGCGCCAGCAGCTTGCGGGACAGTATCCTCTACGAGCAGTACTTC
-	TRBJ2-2	TRBV7-9	few	CASSPRGGNTGELFF	TGTGCCAGCAGCCCGAGGGGGGGCAACACCGGGGAGCTGTTTTTT
-	TRBJ2-1	TRBV6-5	-	CASRVRNEQFF	TGTGCCAGCAGAGTGAGGAATGAGCAGTTCTTC
TRBD1	TRBJ1-1	TRBV5-5	few	CASSLGVNRGDMNTEAFF	TGTGCCAGCAGCTTGGGGGTTAACAGGGGCGATATGAACACTGAAGCTTTCTTT
-	TRBJ1-3	TRBV5-6	-	CASSLSNKGNTIYF	TGTGCCAGCAGCTTATCTAACAAAGGAAACACCATATATTTT
TRBD2	TRBJ2-2	TRBV4-1	-	CASSPGLAGVFTGELFF	TGCGCCAGCAGCCCGGGACTAGCGGGAGTTTTCACCGGGGAGCTGTTTTTT
-	TRBJ2-4	TRBV4-1	-	CASSQGAAMGLAKNIQYF	TGCGCCAGCAGCCAAGGGGCAGCCATGGGACTAGCCAAAAACATTCAGTACTTC
TRBD1	TRBJ1-2	TRBV5-8	-	CASSPVWQGASYGYTF	TGTGCCAGCAGCCCGGTTTGGCAGGGGGCTTCCTATGGCTACACCTTC
-	TRBJ2-2	TRBV6-5	-	CASSPQAGELFF	TGTGCCAGCAGCCCGCAAGCGGGGGAGCTGTTTTTT
-	TRBJ2-2	TRBV7-2	few	CASSLYRVASTGELFF	TGTGCCAGCAGCTTATACAGGGTGGCGAGCACCGGGGAGCTGTTTTTT
-	TRBJ2-1	TRBV11-2	-	CASSLGTSGVNEQFF	TGTGCCAGCAGCTTAGGGACCTCAGGGGTGAATGAGCAGTTCTTC
TRBD2	TRBJ2-1	TRBV7-6	-	CASSLIGLAGVEQFF	TGTGCCAGCAGCTTAATTGGGCTAGCGGGGGTTGAGCAGTTCTTC
-	TRBJ2-7	TRBV7-2	few	CASSLGRAGRNEQYF	TGTGCCAGCAGCTTAGGAAGGGCGGGGCGAAACGAGCAGTACTTC
TRBD2	TRBJ2-5	TRBV6-5	few	CASRELARQETQYF	TGTGCCAGCAGGGAACTAGCGAGGCAAGAGACCCAGTACTTC
TRBD2	TRBJ2-3	TRBV29-1	-	CSALLAGTTDTQYF	TGCAGCGCCCTCTTAGCGGGAACCACAGATACGCAGTATTTT
-	TRBJ2-3	TRBV23-1	few	CASTPTSTDTQYF	TGCGCCAGCACCCCGACAAGCACAGATACGCAGTATTTT